Listed below are T cell receptor beta chains from one sample, sequenced in a study of blood T cell repertoires in COVID-19. Sequencing used immunoSEQ multiplex PCR; TCRdb keeps in-frame clones, though not all of them. The repertoire holds approximately 160,000 clones, with around 83% as singletons. The sequenced material came from peripheral blood. Source of these receptors: a man aged 65-85 years who had recovered from COVID-19. The CDR3 runs from the conserved cysteine through the conserved F or W. Fields, in order: CDR3 protein, CDR3 DNA, J gene, clone size, D gene, V gene, CDR3 length. D genes are given only for firm matches. Clone size is stated in some rows and not others, as once, few, many or a class when expanded.

CDR3aa: CASSTSGRGQETQYF
CDR3nt: TGTGCCAGCAGTACTAGCGGGAGGGGTCAAGAGACCCAGTACTTC
j_gene: TRBJ2-5
abundance: .
d_gene: TRBD2
v_gene: TRBV28
len: 15

CDR3aa: CAISESTGLGDKNIQYF
CDR3nt: TGTGCCATCAGTGAGTCGACGGGACTAGGGGACAAAAACATTCAGTACTTC
j_gene: TRBJ2-4
abundance: once
d_gene: TRBD2
v_gene: TRBV10-3
len: 17

CDR3aa: CASSLASLAGVNEQFF
CDR3nt: TGTGCCAGCAGCTTAGCGAGTCTAGCGGGAGTCAATGAGCAGTTCTTC
j_gene: TRBJ2-1
abundance: .
d_gene: TRBD2
v_gene: TRBV7-2
len: 16

CDR3aa: CASSQGRQTEAFF
CDR3nt: TGTGCCAGCAGCCAAGGTCGACAGACTGAAGCTTTCTTT
j_gene: TRBJ1-1
abundance: .
d_gene: .
v_gene: TRBV21-1
len: 13

CDR3aa: CAWRPGLPTDTQYF
CDR3nt: TGTGCCTGGCGTCCGGGACTACCTACAGATACGCAGTATTTT
j_gene: TRBJ2-3
abundance: .
d_gene: TRBD2
v_gene: TRBV30
len: 14

CDR3aa: CASRGSSGRNEQFF
CDR3nt: TGTGCCAGCAGAGGGTCTAGCGGGAGAAATGAGCAGTTCTTC
j_gene: TRBJ2-1
abundance: .
d_gene: TRBD2
v_gene: TRBV11-2
len: 14

CDR3aa: CASTLGLAGNQETQYF
CDR3nt: TGTGCCAGCACCTTGGGACTAGCGGGCAATCAAGAGACCCAGTACTTC
j_gene: TRBJ2-5
abundance: .
d_gene: TRBD2
v_gene: TRBV28
len: 16

CDR3aa: CASSLGLAGSEQYF
CDR3nt: TGTGCCAGCAGCTTGGGACTAGCGGGAAGCGAGCAGTACTTC
j_gene: TRBJ2-7
abundance: .
d_gene: TRBD2
v_gene: TRBV7-3
len: 14

CDR3aa: CASGLGGATEAFF
CDR3nt: TGTGCTAGTGGTTTAGGGGGGGCCACTGAAGCTTTCTTT
j_gene: TRBJ1-1
abundance: .
d_gene: .
v_gene: TRBV12-5
len: 13

CDR3aa: CASSSPGTRGEAFF
CDR3nt: TGTGCCAGCAGTTCTCCCGGGACACGGGGTGAAGCTTTCTTT
j_gene: TRBJ1-1
abundance: once
d_gene: .
v_gene: TRBV28
len: 14

CDR3aa: CASSPPGTGPPPTSQYF
CDR3nt: TGTGCCAGCAGTCCCCCGGGGACAGGGCCCCCCCCCACTTCGCAGTATTTT
j_gene: TRBJ2-3
abundance: .
d_gene: TRBD1
v_gene: TRBV5-4
len: 17

CDR3aa: CASTERAGGRQPQHF
CDR3nt: TGTGCCAGCACCGAACGGGCAGGGGGAAGACAGCCCCAGCATTTT
j_gene: TRBJ1-5
abundance: .
d_gene: TRBD1
v_gene: TRBV6-6
len: 15

CDR3aa: CASSPPGQGTYEQYF
CDR3nt: TGTGCCAGCTCACCACCGGGACAGGGAACCTACGAGCAGTACTTC
j_gene: TRBJ2-7
abundance: .
d_gene: TRBD1
v_gene: TRBV18
len: 15

CDR3aa: CASSPRQVAYEQYF
CDR3nt: TGTGCCAGCAGCCCTCGACAGGTTGCCTACGAGCAGTACTTC
j_gene: TRBJ2-7
abundance: .
d_gene: .
v_gene: TRBV9
len: 14

CDR3aa: CATSIQQGGEAFF
CDR3nt: TGTGCCACCTCCATTCAACAGGGGGGGGAAGCTTTCTTT
j_gene: TRBJ1-1
abundance: few
d_gene: TRBD1
v_gene: TRBV19
len: 13

CDR3aa: CASSMGPAGELFF
CDR3nt: TGTGCCAGTAGTATGGGCCCCGCGGGGGAGCTGTTTTTT
j_gene: TRBJ2-2
abundance: .
d_gene: .
v_gene: TRBV19
len: 13

CDR3aa: CASSPQLAVKTREQFF
CDR3nt: TGTGCCAGTAGCCCTCAACTAGCTGTTAAAACACGTGAGCAGTTCTTC
j_gene: TRBJ2-1
abundance: .
d_gene: .
v_gene: TRBV19
len: 16

CDR3aa: CASASGRKNTEAFF
CDR3nt: TGTGCCAGCGCTTCAGGTAGAAAGAACACTGAAGCTTTCTTT
j_gene: TRBJ1-1
abundance: few
d_gene: .
v_gene: TRBV28
len: 14

CDR3aa: CASSQHPGTQYF
CDR3nt: TGTGCCAGCAGCCAACACCCGGGGACCCAGTACTTC
j_gene: TRBJ2-5
abundance: .
d_gene: .
v_gene: TRBV3-1/TRBV3-2
len: 12

CDR3aa: CASSFTSGVLGQYF
CDR3nt: TGTGCCAGCAGCTTTACTAGCGGGGTTCTCGGGCAGTACTTC
j_gene: TRBJ2-7
abundance: .
d_gene: TRBD2
v_gene: TRBV7-2
len: 14